This T cell receptor beta chain was identified during a study of immune evolution from preneoplasia to lung adenocarcinoma. Data came from immunoSEQ multiplex PCR; TCRdb stores just in-frame clones and leaves some out. The repertoire holds over 14,000 clones, with 70% to 85% as singletons. Histologic diagnosis was independently verified by two lung pathologists. After pathologic assessment, macro-dissection selected premalignant or tumor cells for extraction. This CDR3 comprises 16 residues. CDR1 is SGDLS and CDR2 is YYNGEE in the germline V gene. Trimming pared 0 bases from V and 2 bases from J, leaving 13 bases between. This clone was observed a few times. Its antigen is not identified. Study outcomes and limitations: Normal lung had the highest top T cell clone frequencies. Compared with EGFR-mutant or double wild-type lesions, KRAS-mutant nodules were more clonal.

The chain has TRBV9 and TRBJ2-3; maybe TRBD1 (6 bases). The sample taken for sequencing was FFPE minimally invasive lung adenocarcinoma tissue. The sequence was collected from a person aged 55-79 years with lung adenocarcinoma. The CDR3 protein is CASSVVQGSLTDTQYF. The CDR3 nucleotides are TGTGCCAGCAGCGTAGTTCAGGGGTCCCTCACAGATACGCAGTATTTT.